This section outlines one T cell receptor beta chain sequence together with its context. Trimming took 3 bases from V and 5 from J; bases not matched to a gene: 8. The germline V gene encodes CDR1 MGHDK and CDR2 SYGVNS. This CDR3 comprises 15 residues. Per the original data handling: The authors estimated nucleated cell counts from reference gene primer amplification. Measured with immunoSEQ multiplex PCR; TCRdb has only the in-frame clones, and not every one. Clone size and the V and J calls come from that table; the DNA yielded D and trimming. The data contain approximately 300,000 clones, about 92% of them seen just once; the ten biggest clones take up less than 20%. This sample was included in a study of blood T cell repertoires in COVID-19. As for the study in general: Sources were T cells, B-cell-depleted T cells, or PBMCs; the material itself was cDNA or gDNA.

Either two negative PCRs, clearance, or symptom resolution qualified Cohort 3 donors as recovered. The chain uses TRBV25-1 and TRBJ2-7, with 9 bases identical to TRBD1. Sequencing was done on a sample of PBMCs or T cells enriched from blood (not recorded which). This sequence originates from a woman aged 25 to 39 who had recovered from COVID-19. The CDR3 loop is CASSDNTGTGNEQYF. CDR3 coding DNA: TGTGCCAGCAGTGATAATACCGGGACAGGGAACGAGCAGTACTTC.